This T cell receptor (beta chain) originates from a study of blood T cell repertoires in COVID-19. This table comes from immunoSEQ multiplex PCR, and its TCRdb copy is limited to in-frame clones, with some not included. The table has approximately 97,000 clones, about 88% seen once. The CDR3 totals 13 residues. J gave up 8 bases and V 2 bases, and 4 bases lay outside the gene matches. Germline CDR1 SEHNR, CDR2 FQNEAQ (reference sequence). The sample taken for sequencing was peripheral blood. This rearrangement joins TRBV7-9 to TRBJ1-2, with 8 bases identical to TRBD1. This clonotype originated in a man in his fifties with active or convalescent COVID-19. The CDR3 sequence is CASSLWGTGGYTF. In DNA form, the CDR3 reads TGTGCCAGCAGCTTATGGGGGACAGGAGGCTACACCTTC. The full variable domain, in which reference TRBV7-9 and TRBJ1-2 provide the parts outside the CDR3, is DTGVSQNPRHKITKRGQNVTFRCDPISEHNRLYWYRQTLGQGPEFLTYFQNEAQLEKSRLLSDRFSAERPKGSFSTLEIQRTEQGDSAMYLCASSLWGTGGYTFGSGTRLTVV.